The rows below give T cell receptor beta chains drawn from one sample of a study of vaccination effects on CD4 cells after COVID-19. Their target antigens are unknown. Clones were read by immunoSEQ multiplex PCR, and TCRdb kept only the in-frame ones, dropping some. This table has 45,000 to 65,000 clones, around 75% appearing once. Sequences were derived from CD4+ T cells from PBMCs cultured with HCoV-229E spike peptides, sampled before COVID-19 vaccination. The receptors here all came from a human donor who received a COVID-19 vaccine. Both conserved end residues are part of each CDR3. The D gene is left open where the match is weak. Rows give clone size only sometimes, using once, few, many, or a class for an expanded clone.

>TRBV4-3|TRBJ1-1|few|NA
CASSQVSGQGSTEAFF
TGCGCCAGCAGCCAAGTTAGTGGCCAGGGGAGCACTGAAGCTTTCTTT
>TRBV6-5|TRBJ1-6|NA|NA
CASSYRGPDSPLHF
TGTGCCAGCAGTTACCGGGGTCCCGATTCACCCCTCCACTTT
>TRBV10-1|TRBJ2-1|NA|TRBD2
CASSESSGLAGSYEQFF
TGCGCCAGCAGTGAGTCCTCGGGACTAGCGGGTTCCTATGAGCAGTTCTTC
>TRBV7-9|TRBJ2-1|NA|NA
CASIWREGPVGEQFF
TGTGCCAGCATCTGGCGAGAGGGGCCGGTCGGGGAGCAGTTCTTC
>TRBV7-3|TRBJ2-3|NA|NA
CASSSYSGTQYF
TGTGCCAGCAGCTCCTACAGCGGGACGCAGTATTTT
>TRBV14|TRBJ2-2|NA|NA
CASSGRLDGGELFF
TGTGCCAGCAGCGGGCGACTAGATGGGGGGGAGCTGTTTTTT
>TRBV7-7|TRBJ2-3|NA|TRBD1
CASSSGQGSDTQYF
TGTGCCAGCAGCTCCGGACAGGGATCAGATACGCAGTATTTT
>TRBV2|TRBJ2-2|NA|NA
CATTTPGTNTGELFF
TGTGCCACCACAACTCCGGGAACGAACACCGGGGAGCTGTTTTTT
>TRBV7-9|TRBJ1-2|NA|TRBD1
CASRRGQGPNYGYTF
TGTGCCAGCAGGAGAGGACAGGGACCTAACTATGGCTACACCTTC
>TRBV10-3|TRBJ2-3|NA|TRBD2
CAISEPGLAGTDTQYF
TGTGCCATCAGTGAGCCGGGACTAGCGGGTACAGATACGCAGTATTTT
>TRBV29-1|TRBJ1-4|NA|NA
CSVGVTNEKLFF
TGCAGCGTTGGGGTGACTAATGAAAAACTGTTTTTT
>TRBV5-1|TRBJ1-3|NA|TRBD1
CASANQGQGSGNTIYF
TGCGCCAGCGCCAACCAAGGACAGGGCTCTGGAAACACCATATATTTT
>TRBV27|TRBJ1-5|NA|TRBD1
CASSRRTGETPNQPQHF
TGTGCCAGCAGCAGACGGACAGGGGAGACCCCCAATCAGCCCCAGCATTTT
>TRBV19|TRBJ1-4|NA|TRBD1
CASSVTGQGARTNEKLFF
TGTGCCAGTAGCGTCACGGGACAGGGGGCGCGGACTAATGAAAAACTGTTTTTT
>TRBV7-2|TRBJ2-3|NA|TRBD1
CASSANRGDTQYF
TGTGCCAGCAGCGCCAACAGGGGAGATACGCAGTATTTT
>TRBV4-2|TRBJ1-4|NA|NA
CASSLVSDQNEKLFF
TGTGCCAGCAGCCTGGTCTCTGATCAAAATGAAAAACTGTTTTTT
>TRBV6-2/TRBV6-3|TRBJ1-3|NA|NA
CASSYSSGILPGNTIYF
TGTGCCAGCAGTTACTCGTCTGGTATTCTGCCTGGAAACACCATATATTTT
>TRBV6-5|TRBJ1-4|NA|NA
CASSYSLAGFEKLFF
TGTGCCAGCAGTTACTCGTTGGCAGGGTTTGAAAAACTGTTTTTT
>TRBV6-5|TRBJ1-5|NA|NA
CASNLDSYQPQHF
TGTGCCAGCAACCTGGACAGCTATCAGCCCCAGCATTTT
>TRBV5-1|TRBJ1-2|NA|TRBD1
CASSLSRGRGDYGYTF
TGCGCCAGCAGCTTAAGCAGGGGGCGCGGGGACTATGGCTACACCTTC